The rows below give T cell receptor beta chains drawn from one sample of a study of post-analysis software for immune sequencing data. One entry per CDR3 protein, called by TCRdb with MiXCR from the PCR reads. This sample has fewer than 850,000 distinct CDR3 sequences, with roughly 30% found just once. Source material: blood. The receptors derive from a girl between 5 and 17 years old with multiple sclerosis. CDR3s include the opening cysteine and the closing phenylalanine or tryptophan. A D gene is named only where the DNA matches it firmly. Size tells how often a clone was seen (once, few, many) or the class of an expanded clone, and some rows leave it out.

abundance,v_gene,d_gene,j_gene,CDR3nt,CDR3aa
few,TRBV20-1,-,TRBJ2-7,TGCAGTGGGGCGGAGGCCTACGAGCAGTACTTC,CSGAEAYEQYF
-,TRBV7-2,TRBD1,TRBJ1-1,TGTGCCAGCAGCTCGAGACAGGGTAAGCTGAACACTGAAGCTTTCTTT,CASSSRQGKLNTEAFF
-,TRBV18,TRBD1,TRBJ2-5,TGTGCCAGCTCACCACCAAGGCAGGGGGCAGGGGAGACCCAGTACTTC,CASSPPRQGAGETQYF
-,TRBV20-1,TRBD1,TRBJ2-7,TGCAGTGCTAGGGTCAGGGGGTACGAGCAGTACTTC,CSARVRGYEQYF
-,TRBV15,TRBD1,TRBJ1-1,TGTGCCACCAGCATCGACAGGGTTGGTACTGAAGCTTTCTTT,CATSIDRVGTEAFF
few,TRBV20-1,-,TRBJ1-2,TGCAGTGCTAGAGCCGACAGGTTGCACTATGGCTACACCTTC,CSARADRLHYGYTF
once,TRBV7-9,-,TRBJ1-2,TGTGCCAGCAGCTCCCAGACAGGACCTGGTAATGGCTACACCTTC,CASSSQTGPGNGYTF
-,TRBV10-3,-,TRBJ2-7,TGTGCCACTCGCGACATTGGGGCTACAACCTACGAGCAGTACTTC,CATRDIGATTYEQYF
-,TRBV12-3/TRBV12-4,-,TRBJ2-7,TGTGCCAGCAGCCCAAGGGCCCCAATCTACGAGCAGTACTTC,CASSPRAPIYEQYF
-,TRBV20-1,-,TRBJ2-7,TGCAGTGCTACGGAAGATGAGCGGACTTACTACGAGCTGTACTTC,CSATEDERTYYELYF
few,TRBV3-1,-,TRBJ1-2,TGTGCCAGCAGCTCAGCCATTGGGCGAGTCTATGGCTACACCTTC,CASSSAIGRVYGYTF
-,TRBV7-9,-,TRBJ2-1,TGTGCCAGCAGCCGGGTGGGAGGTCAGAATGAGCAGTTCTTC,CASSRVGGQNEQFF
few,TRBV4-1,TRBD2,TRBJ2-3,TGCGCCAGCAGCTACTCGATAGCGGGCATGGATACGCAGTATTTT,CASSYSIAGMDTQYF
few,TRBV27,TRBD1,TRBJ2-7,TGTGCCAGCAGTCCGTCATGGACAGGCACCTACGAGCAGTACTTC,CASSPSWTGTYEQYF
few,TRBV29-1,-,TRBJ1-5,TGCAGCGCGGACCTGGGGAGCCCAGGTCAGCCCCAGCATTTT,CSADLGSPGQPQHF
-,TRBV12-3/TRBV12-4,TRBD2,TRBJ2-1,TGTGCCAGCACTCTGGGGCGGGGGGGCAGCGATGAGCAGTTCTTC,CASTLGRGGSDEQFF
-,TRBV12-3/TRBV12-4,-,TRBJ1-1,TGTGCCAGCATGCTACAGGGACGGTTTCGGGCTGAAGCTTTCTTT,CASMLQGRFRAEAFF
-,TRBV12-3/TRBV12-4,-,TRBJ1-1,TGTGCCAGCAGTTTAGTTGTCAGGGAGACTGAAGCTTTCTTT,CASSLVVRETEAFF
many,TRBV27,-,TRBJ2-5,TGTGCCAGCAGCCACACCGGTGGGGTAGAGACCCAGTACTTC,CASSHTGGVETQYF
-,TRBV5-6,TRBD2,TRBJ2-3,TGTGCCAGCAGCCGACTAGCGGGAGTCGCAGATACGCAGTATTTT,CASSRLAGVADTQYF
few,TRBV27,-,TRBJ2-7,TGTGCCAGCAGTTCCCGCAGAGGGAGGGGGGGAGTTGTCTACGAGCAGTACTTC,CASSSRRGRGGVVYEQYF
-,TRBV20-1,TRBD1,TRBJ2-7,TGCAGTGCGGTGAGGGGACAGGGTCGCAACGAGCAGTACTTC,CSAVRGQGRNEQYF
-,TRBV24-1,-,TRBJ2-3,TGTGCCACCAGTGATTGGAAGGCAGCCTCTAGCACAGATACGCAGTATTTT,CATSDWKAASSTDTQYF
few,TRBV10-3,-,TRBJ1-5,TGTGCCATCAGTGAGTCTGGGGGGCTCAATCAGCCCCAGCATTTT,CAISESGGLNQPQHF
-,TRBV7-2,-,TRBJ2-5,TGTGCCAGCAGCTTATCGGCAGGGGTTGAGACCCAGTACTTC,CASSLSAGVETQYF
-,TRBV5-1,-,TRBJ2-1,TGCGCCAGCAGCTATAGGGACGGCCGTTCAAATGAGCAGTTCTTC,CASSYRDGRSNEQFF
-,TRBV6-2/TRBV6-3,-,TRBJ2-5,TGTGCCAGCAGTTACTCGAACCCCTGGGAAGAGACCCAGTACTTC,CASSYSNPWEETQYF
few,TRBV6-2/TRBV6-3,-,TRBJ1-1,TGTGCCAGCACGTCCGGGACGGTGAACACTGAAGCTTTCTTT,CASTSGTVNTEAFF
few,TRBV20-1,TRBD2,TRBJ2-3,TGCAGTGCTAGAGTCGGACTAGCGGGTGCGCTGTATTTT,CSARVGLAGALYF
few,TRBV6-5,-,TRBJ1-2,TGTGCCAGCAGAAGGACAGACAACTATGGCTACACCTTC,CASRRTDNYGYTF
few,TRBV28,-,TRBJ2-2,TGTGCCAGCAGTCCCACAGTTACCGGGGAGCTGTTTTTT,CASSPTVTGELFF
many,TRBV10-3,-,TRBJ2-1,TGTGCCATCAGTGAGTCGAGCAAGCTTTACTCCTACAATGAGCAGTTCTTC,CAISESSKLYSYNEQFF
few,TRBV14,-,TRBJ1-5,TGTGCCAGCAGCCAAGGGGCCAATCAGCCCCAGCATTTT,CASSQGANQPQHF
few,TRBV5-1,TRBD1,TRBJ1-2,TGCGCCAGCAGCTTGGCCCAGGGGGGCTATGGCTACACCTTC,CASSLAQGGYGYTF
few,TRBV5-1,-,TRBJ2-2,TGCGCCAGCAGCTTTTCTCCGGGTGACACCGGGGAGCTGTTTTTT,CASSFSPGDTGELFF
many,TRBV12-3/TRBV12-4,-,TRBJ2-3,TGTGCCAGCAGTTTCCCTACCGCAGATACGCAGTATTTT,CASSFPTADTQYF
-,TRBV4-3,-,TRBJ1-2,TGCGCCAGCAGCCAAGTACGTGGGGATGGCTACACCTTC,CASSQVRGDGYTF
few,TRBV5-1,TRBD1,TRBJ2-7,TGCGCCAGCAGCCCCGCACCGGGACAGGACCCCTACGAGCAGTACTTC,CASSPAPGQDPYEQYF
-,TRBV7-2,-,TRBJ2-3,TGTGCCAGCAGAACTCCTACGCGGACAGACACAGATACGCAGTATTTT,CASRTPTRTDTDTQYF
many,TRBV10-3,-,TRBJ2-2,TGTGCCATCACCCGGGACCGTAACACCGGGGAGCTGTTTTTT,CAITRDRNTGELFF
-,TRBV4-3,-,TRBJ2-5,TGCGCCAGCAGCCCCTATCCAGGTGAACAAGAGACCCAGTACTTC,CASSPYPGEQETQYF
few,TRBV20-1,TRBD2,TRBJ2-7,TGCAGTGCTAGCGAGGGGCTAGCGGACCCATACGAGCAGTACTTC,CSASEGLADPYEQYF
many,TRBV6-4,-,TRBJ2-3,TGTGCCAGCAGTGACTCGCAGGAGCCCAACCCGGGGGATACGCAGTATTTT,CASSDSQEPNPGDTQYF
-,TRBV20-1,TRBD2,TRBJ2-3,TGCAGTGCTAGAGATTTTAGCGGGAGCGCAGATACGCAGTATTTT,CSARDFSGSADTQYF
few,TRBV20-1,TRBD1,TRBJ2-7,TGCAGTGCTAGCGGGGCAGGGGGTAAAATTTTGGGGGAGCAGTACTTC,CSASGAGGKILGEQYF
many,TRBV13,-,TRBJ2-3,TGTGCCAGCAGCTTAGGGGCCAACACAGATACGCAGTATTTT,CASSLGANTDTQYF